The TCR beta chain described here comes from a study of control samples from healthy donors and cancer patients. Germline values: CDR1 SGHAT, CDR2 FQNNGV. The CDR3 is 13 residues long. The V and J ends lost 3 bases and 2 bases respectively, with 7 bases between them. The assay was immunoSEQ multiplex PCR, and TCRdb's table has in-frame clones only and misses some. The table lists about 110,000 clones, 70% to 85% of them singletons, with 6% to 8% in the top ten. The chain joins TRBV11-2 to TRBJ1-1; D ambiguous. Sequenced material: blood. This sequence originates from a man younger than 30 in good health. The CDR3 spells CASSFPSNTEAFF. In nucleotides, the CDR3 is TGTGCCAGCAGCTTTCCGAGTAACACTGAAGCTTTCTTT.